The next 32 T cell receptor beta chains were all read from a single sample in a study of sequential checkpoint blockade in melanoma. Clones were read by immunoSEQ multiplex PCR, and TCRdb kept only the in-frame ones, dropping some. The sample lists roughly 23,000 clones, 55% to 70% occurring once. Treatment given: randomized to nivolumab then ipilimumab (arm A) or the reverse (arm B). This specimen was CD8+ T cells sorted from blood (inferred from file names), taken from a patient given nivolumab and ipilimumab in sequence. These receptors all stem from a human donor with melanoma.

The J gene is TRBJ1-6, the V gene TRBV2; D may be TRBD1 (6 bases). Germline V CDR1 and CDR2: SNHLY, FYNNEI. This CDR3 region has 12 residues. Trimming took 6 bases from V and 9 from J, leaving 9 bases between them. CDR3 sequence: CASSPRGSPLHF. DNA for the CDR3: TGTGCCAGCAGCCCCAGGGGTTCACCCCTCCACTTT.

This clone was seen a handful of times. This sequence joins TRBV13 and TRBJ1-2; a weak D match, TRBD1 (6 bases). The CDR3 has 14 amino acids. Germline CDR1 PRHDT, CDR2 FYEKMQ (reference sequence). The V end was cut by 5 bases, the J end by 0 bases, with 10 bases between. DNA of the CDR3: TGTGCCAGCAGCCTCGGACAGACTAACTATGGCTACACCTTC. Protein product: CASSLGQTNYGYTF.

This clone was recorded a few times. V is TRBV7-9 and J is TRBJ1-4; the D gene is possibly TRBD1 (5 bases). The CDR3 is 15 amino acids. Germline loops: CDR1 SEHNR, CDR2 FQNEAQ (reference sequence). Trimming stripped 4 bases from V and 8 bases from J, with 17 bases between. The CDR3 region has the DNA TGTGCCAGCAGCTCCGGGGGAGTAGTCACCGAAAAACTGTTTTTT. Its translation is CASSSGGVVTEKLFF.

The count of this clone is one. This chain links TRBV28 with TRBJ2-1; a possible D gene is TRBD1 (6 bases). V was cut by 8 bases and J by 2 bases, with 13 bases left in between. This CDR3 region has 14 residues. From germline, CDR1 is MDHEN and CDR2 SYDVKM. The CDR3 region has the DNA TGTGCCAGCCTAACAGGGCCTGCCTACAATGAGCAGTTCTTC. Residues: CASLTGPAYNEQFF.

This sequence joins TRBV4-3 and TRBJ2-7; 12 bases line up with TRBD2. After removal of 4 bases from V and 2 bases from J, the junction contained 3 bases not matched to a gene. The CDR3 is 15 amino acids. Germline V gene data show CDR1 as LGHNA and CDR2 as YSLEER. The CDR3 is CASSLTSGGTYEQYF. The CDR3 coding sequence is TGCGCCAGCAGCCTCACTAGCGGGGGGACCTACGAGCAGTACTTC.

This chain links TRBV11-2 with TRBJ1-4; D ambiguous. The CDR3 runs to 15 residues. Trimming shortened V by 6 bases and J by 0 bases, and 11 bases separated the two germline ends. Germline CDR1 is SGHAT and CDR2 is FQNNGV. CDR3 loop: CASRRNPATNEKLFF. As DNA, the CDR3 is TGTGCCAGCAGGCGAAACCCTGCAACTAATGAAAAACTGTTTTTT.

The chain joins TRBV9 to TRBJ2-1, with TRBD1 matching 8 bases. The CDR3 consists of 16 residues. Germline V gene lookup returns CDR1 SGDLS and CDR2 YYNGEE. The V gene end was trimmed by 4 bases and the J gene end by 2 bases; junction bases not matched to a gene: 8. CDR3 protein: CASSPTDRVTYNEQFF. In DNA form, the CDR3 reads TGTGCCAGCAGCCCCACGGACAGGGTAACCTACAATGAGCAGTTCTTC.

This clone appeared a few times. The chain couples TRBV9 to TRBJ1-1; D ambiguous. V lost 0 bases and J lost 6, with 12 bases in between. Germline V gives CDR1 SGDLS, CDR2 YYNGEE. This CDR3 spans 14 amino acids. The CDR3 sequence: CASSVDRDEAEAFF. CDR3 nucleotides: TGTGCCAGCAGCGTAGACCGGGATGAGGCTGAAGCTTTCTTT. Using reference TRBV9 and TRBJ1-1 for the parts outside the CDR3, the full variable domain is DSGVTQTPKHLITATGQRVTLRCSPRSGDLSVYWYQQSLDQGLQFLIQYYNGEERAKGNILERFSAQQFPDLHSELNLSSLELGDSALYFCASSVDRDEAEAFFGQGTRLTVV.

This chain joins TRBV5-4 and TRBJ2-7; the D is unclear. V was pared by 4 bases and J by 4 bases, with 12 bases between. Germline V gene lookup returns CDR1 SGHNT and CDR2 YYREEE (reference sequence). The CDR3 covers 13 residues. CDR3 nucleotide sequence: TGTGCCAGCAGCGGCACTGTGACATACGAGCAGTACTTC. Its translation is CASSGTVTYEQYF.

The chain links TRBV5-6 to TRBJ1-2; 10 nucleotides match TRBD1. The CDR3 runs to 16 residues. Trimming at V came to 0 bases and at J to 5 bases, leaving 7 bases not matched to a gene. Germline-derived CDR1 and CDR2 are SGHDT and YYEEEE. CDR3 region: CASSLEGTGDRYGYTF. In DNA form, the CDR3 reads TGTGCCAGCAGCTTGGAGGGGACAGGGGACCGATATGGCTACACCTTC.

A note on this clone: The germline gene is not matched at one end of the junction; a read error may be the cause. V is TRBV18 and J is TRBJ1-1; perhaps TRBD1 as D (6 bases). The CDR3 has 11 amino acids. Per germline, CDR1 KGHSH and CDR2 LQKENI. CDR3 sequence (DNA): TGTGCCAGCTCACCACCGGTACAGGGCTTTTTT. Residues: CASSPPVQGFF.

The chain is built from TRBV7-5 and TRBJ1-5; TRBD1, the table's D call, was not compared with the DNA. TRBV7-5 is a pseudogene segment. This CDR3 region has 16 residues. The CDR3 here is CVRSLGDRGHCQPQHF. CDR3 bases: TGTGTCAGAAGCTTAGGGGACAGGGGCCATTGTCAGCCCCAGCATTTT.

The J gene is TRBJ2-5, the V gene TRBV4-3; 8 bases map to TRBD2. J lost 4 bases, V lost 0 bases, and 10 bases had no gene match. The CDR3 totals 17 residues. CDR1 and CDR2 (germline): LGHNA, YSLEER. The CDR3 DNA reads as TGCGCCAGCAGCCAAGATAGGGACGGGGGGGCCGGAGAGACCCAGTACTTC. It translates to CASSQDRDGGAGETQYF.

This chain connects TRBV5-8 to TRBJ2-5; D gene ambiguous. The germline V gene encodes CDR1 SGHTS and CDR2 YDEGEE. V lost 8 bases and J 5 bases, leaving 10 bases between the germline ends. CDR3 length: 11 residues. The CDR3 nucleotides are TGTGCCAGTGCCCAGTGGGAGACCCAGTACTTC. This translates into CASAQWETQYF.

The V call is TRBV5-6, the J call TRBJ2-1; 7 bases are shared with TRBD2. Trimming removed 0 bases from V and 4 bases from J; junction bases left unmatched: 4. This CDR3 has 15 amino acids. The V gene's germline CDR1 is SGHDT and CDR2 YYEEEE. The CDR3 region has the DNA TGTGCCAGCAGCTTGGGGACTAGTGCGTACAATGAGCAGTTCTTC. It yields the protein CASSLGTSAYNEQFF.

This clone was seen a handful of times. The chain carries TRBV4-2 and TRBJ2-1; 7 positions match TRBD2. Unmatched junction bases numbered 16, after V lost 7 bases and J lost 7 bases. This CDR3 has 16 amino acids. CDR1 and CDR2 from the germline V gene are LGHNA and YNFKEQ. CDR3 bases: TGTGCCAGCACCCCTACCTGGGGGGAGGGCCTTAATGAGCAGTTCTTC. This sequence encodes CASTPTWGEGLNEQFF.

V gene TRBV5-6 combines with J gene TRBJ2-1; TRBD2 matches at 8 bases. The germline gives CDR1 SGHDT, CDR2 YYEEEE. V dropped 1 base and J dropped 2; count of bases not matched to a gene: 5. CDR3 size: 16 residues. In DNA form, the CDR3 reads TGTGCCAGCAGCTTGCAATGGCGGGGGGCCTACAATGAGCAGTTCTTC. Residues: CASSLQWRGAYNEQFF.

CDR3 coding DNA: TGTGCCAGCAGTGAAGATCCGGGTCTAGGTAATTCACCCCTCCACTTT. It is translated as CASSEDPGLGNSPLHF. The rearrangement joins TRBV6-1 to TRBJ1-6, with unresolved D. With 1 base removed from V and 6 bases from J, the gap between germline ends came to 13 bases. The CDR3 is 16 residues long. From germline, CDR1 is MNHNS and CDR2 SASEGT.

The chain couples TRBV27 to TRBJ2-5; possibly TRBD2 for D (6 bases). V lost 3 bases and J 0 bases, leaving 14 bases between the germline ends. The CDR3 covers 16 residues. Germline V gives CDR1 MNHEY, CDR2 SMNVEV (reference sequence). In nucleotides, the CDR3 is TGTGCCAGCAGTTTTTTGGGGGGAGACTACCAAGAGACCCAGTACTTC. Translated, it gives CASSFLGGDYQETQYF.

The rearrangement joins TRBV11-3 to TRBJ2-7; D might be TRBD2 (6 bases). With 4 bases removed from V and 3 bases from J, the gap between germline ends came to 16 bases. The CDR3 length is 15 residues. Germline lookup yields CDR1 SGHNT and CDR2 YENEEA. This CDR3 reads CASSSGGGGFYEQYV. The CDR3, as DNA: TGTGCCAGCAGCTCCGGGGGTGGGGGTTTCTACGAGCAGTACGTC.

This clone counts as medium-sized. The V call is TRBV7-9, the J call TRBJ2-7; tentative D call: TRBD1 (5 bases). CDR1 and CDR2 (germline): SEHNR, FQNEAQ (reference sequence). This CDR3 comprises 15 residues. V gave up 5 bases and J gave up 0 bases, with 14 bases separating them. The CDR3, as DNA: TGTGCCAGCAGCCCTCGACAGAATCCCTCCTACGAGCAGTACTTC. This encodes CASSPRQNPSYEQYF.

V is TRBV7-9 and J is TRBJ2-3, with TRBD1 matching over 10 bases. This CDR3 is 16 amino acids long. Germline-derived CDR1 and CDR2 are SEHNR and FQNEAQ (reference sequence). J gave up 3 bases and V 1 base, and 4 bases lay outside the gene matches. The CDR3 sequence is CASSLGGQGTTDTQYF. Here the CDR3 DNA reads TGTGCCAGCAGCTTAGGGGGACAGGGGACGACAGATACGCAGTATTTT. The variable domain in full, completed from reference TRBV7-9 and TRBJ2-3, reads DTGVSQNPRHKITKRGQNVTFRCDPISEHNRLYWYRQTLGQGPEFLTYFQNEAQLEKSRLLSDRFSAERPKGSFSTLEIQRTEQGDSAMYLCASSLGGQGTTDTQYFGPGTRLTVL.

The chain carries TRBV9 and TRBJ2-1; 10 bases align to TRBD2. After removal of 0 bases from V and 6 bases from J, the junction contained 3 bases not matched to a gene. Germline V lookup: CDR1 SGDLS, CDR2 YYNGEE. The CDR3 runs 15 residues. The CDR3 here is CASSVGSGGTNEQFF. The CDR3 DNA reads TGTGCCAGCAGCGTAGGTAGCGGGGGGACCAATGAGCAGTTCTTC.

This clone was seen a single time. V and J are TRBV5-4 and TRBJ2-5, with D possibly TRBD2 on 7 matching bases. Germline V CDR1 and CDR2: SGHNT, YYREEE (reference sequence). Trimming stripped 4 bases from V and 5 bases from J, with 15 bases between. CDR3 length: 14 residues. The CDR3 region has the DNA TGTGCCAGCAGCCAGGGAGGGGGGCGGGAGACCCAGTACTTC. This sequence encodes CASSQGGGRETQYF.

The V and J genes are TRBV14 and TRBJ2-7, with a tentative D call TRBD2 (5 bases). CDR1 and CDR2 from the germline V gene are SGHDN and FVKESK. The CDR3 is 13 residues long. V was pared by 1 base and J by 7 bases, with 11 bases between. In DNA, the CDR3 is TGTGCCAGCAGCCAAGTGGGTGGCGGGGAGCAGTACTTC. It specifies CASSQVGGGEQYF.

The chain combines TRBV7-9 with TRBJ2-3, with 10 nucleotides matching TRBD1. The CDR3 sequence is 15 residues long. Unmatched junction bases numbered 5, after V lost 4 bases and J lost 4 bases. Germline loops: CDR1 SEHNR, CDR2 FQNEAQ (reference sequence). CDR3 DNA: TGTGCCAGCAGCTCGACAGGGGGCCCCGCAGATACGCAGTATTTT. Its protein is CASSSTGGPADTQYF.

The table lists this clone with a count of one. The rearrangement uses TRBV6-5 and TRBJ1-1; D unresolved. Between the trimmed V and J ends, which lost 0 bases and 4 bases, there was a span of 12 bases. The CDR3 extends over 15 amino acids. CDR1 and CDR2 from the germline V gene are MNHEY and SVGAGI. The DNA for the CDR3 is TGTGCCAGCAGTTACTCCGAGGTCGGGAGCACTGAAGCTTTCTTT. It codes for CASSYSEVGSTEAFF.

DNA for the CDR3: TGTGCCAGCAGCTTGGCACCGGGACAGAGCACAGATACGCAGTATTTT. Protein: CASSLAPGQSTDTQYF. This chain joins TRBV5-5 and TRBJ2-3; TRBD1 aligns across 7 bases. Germline V gene data show CDR1 as SGHKS and CDR2 as YYEKEE (reference sequence). V was pared by 0 bases and J by 0 bases, with 4 bases of the junction left unmatched. The CDR3 has 16 residues.

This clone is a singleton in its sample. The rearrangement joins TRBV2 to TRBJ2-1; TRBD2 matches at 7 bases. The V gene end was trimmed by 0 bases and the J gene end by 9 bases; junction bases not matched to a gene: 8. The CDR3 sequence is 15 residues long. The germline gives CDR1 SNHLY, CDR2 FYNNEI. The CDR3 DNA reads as TGTGCCAGCAGTGAAGCGCTTGGGAGGGGCACTGAGCAGTTCTTC. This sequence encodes CASSEALGRGTEQFF.

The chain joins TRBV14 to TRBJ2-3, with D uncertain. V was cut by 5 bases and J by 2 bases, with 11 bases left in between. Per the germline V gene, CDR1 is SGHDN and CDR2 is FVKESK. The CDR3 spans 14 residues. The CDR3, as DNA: TGTGCCAGCAGCAAAGCCGCCTACACAGATACGCAGTATTTT. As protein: CASSKAAYTDTQYF.

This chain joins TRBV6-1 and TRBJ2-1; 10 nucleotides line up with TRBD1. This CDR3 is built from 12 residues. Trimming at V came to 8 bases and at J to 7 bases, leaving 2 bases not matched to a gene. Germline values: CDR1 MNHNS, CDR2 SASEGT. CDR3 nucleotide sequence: TGTGCCAGCGGACAGGGGGATAATGAGCAGTTCTTC. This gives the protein CASGQGDNEQFF.

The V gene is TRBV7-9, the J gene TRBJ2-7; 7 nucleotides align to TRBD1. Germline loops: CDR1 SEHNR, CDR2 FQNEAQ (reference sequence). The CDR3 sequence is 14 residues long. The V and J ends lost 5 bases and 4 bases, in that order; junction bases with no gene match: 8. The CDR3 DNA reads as TGTGCCAGCAGCCAACCGGGACAGAATTACGAGCAGTACTTC. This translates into CASSQPGQNYEQYF. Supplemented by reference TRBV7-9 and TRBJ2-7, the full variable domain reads DTGVSQNPRHKITKRGQNVTFRCDPISEHNRLYWYRQTLGQGPEFLTYFQNEAQLEKSRLLSDRFSAERPKGSFSTLEIQRTEQGDSAMYLCASSQPGQNYEQYFGPGTRLTVT.